This T cell receptor beta chain derives from a study of blood T cell repertoires in COVID-19. Study-level background: Samples came from the United States, Italy and Spain, spanning acute and convalescent COVID-19. PBMCs, B-cell-depleted T cells, or T cells provided the cDNA or gDNA that made up the material.

Per the authors' pipeline: Estimation of nucleated cell counts was performed using reference gene primer amplification. Assay used: immunoSEQ multiplex PCR; TCRdb lists only in-frame clones, some missing. V and J calls and clone size are those listed in that table; D and trimming were worked out from the DNA. The profile covers 200,000 to 250,000 clones, with 84% appearing a single time and approximately 5.1% taken by the ten largest. The CDR3 has 18 amino acids. The chain carries TRBV21-1 and TRBJ2-3; the table's D call TRBD2 went unverified against the DNA. TRBV21-1 is tagged as a pseudogene. Sequencing was carried out using peripheral blood. This sequence originates from a woman aged 55 to 70 who had recovered from COVID-19. The CDR3: CASSKGGATSVSYRTQYF. The CDR3 DNA is TGTGCCAGCAGCAAAGGGGGAGCCACTAGCGTTTCCTACCGGACGCAGTATTTT.